These 31 T cell receptor beta chains share one sample of origin, sequenced in a study of T cells after yellow fever vaccination. In TCRdb, the 5' RACE reads were re-called with MiXCR into one record per CDR3 protein. Of hundreds of thousands of distinct CDR3 sequences listed, more than 8.5% are singletons. This specimen consisted of PBMCs, obtained on the day of the first yellow fever vaccination. The receptor source for this set is a man aged 18 to 35 who received the YFV17D yellow fever vaccine.

This rearrangement joins TRBV29-1 to TRBJ1-2; D gene ambiguous. This CDR3 is 14 amino acids long. Trimming cost V 2 bases and J 4 bases, with 14 bases left between them. Germline CDR1 and CDR2: SQVTM and ANQGSEA. Here the CDR3 DNA reads TGCAGCGTTGAAAAGACGCTGGCTGGCTATGGCTACACCTTC. Translation gives CSVEKTLAGYGYTF.

The V gene is TRBV4-1, the J gene TRBJ2-3; D not resolved. With 1 base removed from V and 5 bases from J, the gap between germline ends came to 16 bases. This CDR3 has 16 amino acids. Germline-derived CDR1 and CDR2 are MGHRA and YSYEKL. The CDR3 coding sequence is TGCGCCAGCAGCCAAGTTAGCCGACTTGAGCAAGATACGCAGTATTTT. Translating it yields CASSQVSRLEQDTQYF.

This clonotype was counted only a few times. The rearrangement joins TRBV6-1 to TRBJ2-7; unclear D gene. Trimming removed 2 bases at V and 7 bases at J, with 12 bases between. CDR3 length: 13 residues. CDR1 and CDR2 (germline): MNHNS, SASEGT. CDR3 in amino acids: CASSEMSMTEQYV. For the CDR3, the DNA is TGTGCCAGCAGTGAAATGTCTATGACAGAGCAGTACGTC.

The genes are TRBV20-1 and TRBJ2-3; the match to TRBD2 covers 10 bases. The CDR3 sequence is 15 residues long. CDR1 and CDR2 from the germline V gene are DFQATT and SNEGSKA (reference sequence). The junction had 11 bases not matched to a gene; V was cut back by 6 bases and J by 5 bases. CDR3 bases: TGCAGTGCCACCAAAGCGGGGGGGCTTGGAGATACGCAGTATTTT. Its protein product is CSATKAGGLGDTQYF.

This clonotype was counted only a few times. The CDR3 nucleotides read TGCGCCAGCAGCCCTGGAAGGGGCCTAACGTCTGAAGCTTTCTTT. This gives the protein CASSPGRGLTSEAFF. The chain is built from TRBV5-1 and TRBJ1-1; D possibly corresponds to TRBD1 (5 bases). Germline lookup yields CDR1 SGHRS and CDR2 YFSETQ. The CDR3 is 15 amino acids. Trimming cost V 4 bases and J 6 bases, with 19 bases left between them.

This clonotype was observed at least ten times. The chain employs TRBV7-9 and TRBJ2-7; a weak D match, TRBD1 (8 bases). Deletions cut 1 base from V and 7 bases from J, with 11 bases between. The germline V gene has CDR1 SEHNR and CDR2 FQNEAQ (reference sequence). The CDR3 sequence is 13 residues long. The CDR3 region has the DNA TGTGCCAGCAGCTTAGAACAGGGGGGGGAGCAGTACGTC. It yields the protein CASSLEQGGEQYV.

This clonotype was seen repeatedly, ten times or more. The chain uses TRBV7-2 and TRBJ1-5; D is undetermined. Germline V lookup: CDR1 SGHTA, CDR2 FQGNSA. Trimming took off 4 bases at V and 2 bases at J, with 15 bases between the two ends. This CDR3 comprises 16 residues. DNA for the CDR3: TGTGCCAGCAGCTCCGGTGTGGCAATAGGCAATCAGCCCCAGCATTTT. Protein sequence: CASSSGVAIGNQPQHF.

The genes are TRBV12-3 or TRBV12-4 and TRBJ2-6; no clear D gene. The length of the CDR3 is 15 residues. V was trimmed by 6 bases and J by 0 bases, leaving 9 bases between them. The CDR3, as DNA: TGTGCCAGCAGCCCCGCAACCTCTGGGGCCAACGTCCTGACTTTC. As protein: CASSPATSGANVLTF.

This clonotype was seen ten or more times. This chain links TRBV28 with TRBJ1-1; no clear D gene. The CDR3 sequence is 13 residues long. V was pared by 8 bases and J by 0 bases, with 10 bases between. CDR1 and CDR2 from the germline V gene are MDHEN and SYDVKM. The CDR3 nucleotides are TGTGCCAGCGCCGGTTTGATGAACACTGAAGCTTTCTTT. Translation gives CASAGLMNTEAFF.

The chain carries TRBV2 and TRBJ2-3; 8 bases align to TRBD2. V shed 7 bases and J 4 bases; nucleotides not matched to a gene: 7. Germline CDR1 reads SNHLY; CDR2 reads FYNNEI. CDR3 size: 14 residues. For the CDR3, the DNA is TGTGCCAGCAAAGCGGGACTAGGGGCAGATACGCAGTATTTT. Translating gives CASKAGLGADTQYF.

V gene TRBV7-6 combines with J gene TRBJ2-2; D remains unclear. The CDR3 length is 13 residues. Trimming stripped 6 bases from V and 7 bases from J, with 12 bases between. CDR1 and CDR2 from the germline V gene are SGHVS and FNYEAQ. The DNA for the CDR3 is TGTGCCAGCAGTCCCGTCAATCGCGGGGAGCTGTTTTTT. The encoded protein is CASSPVNRGELFF.

The gene calls are TRBV13 and TRBJ2-7; D not certain. Trimming pared 4 bases from V and 3 bases from J, leaving 4 bases between. This CDR3 contains 11 residues. Germline CDR1 and CDR2: PRHDT and FYEKMQ (reference sequence). The CDR3 region has the DNA TGTGCCAGCAGCTGGTACTACGAGCAGTACTTC. This translates into CASSWYYEQYF. The variable domain in full, with the rest retrieved from reference TRBV13 and TRBJ2-7, is AAGVIQSPRHLIKEKRETATLKCYPIPRHDTVYWYQQGPGQDPQFLISFYEKMQSDKGSIPDRFSAQQFSDYHSELNMSSLELGDSALYFCASSWYYEQYFGPGTRLTVT.

The sample holds many counts of this clonotype. The rearrangement uses TRBV29-1 and TRBJ2-3, with TRBD2 as a possible D gene (5 bases). CDR3 length equals 13 residues. Germline V gives CDR1 SQVTM, CDR2 ANQGSEA. V lost 4 bases, J lost 6 bases, and 14 bases lay in between. This CDR3 reads CSVVYGKRDTQYF. The CDR3 coding sequence is TGCAGCGTTGTGTATGGGAAGCGGGATACGCAGTATTTT.

On this clonotype itself: At one end the junction does not follow the germline gene, possibly because of a read error. The chain joins TRBV10-3 to TRBJ2-4, with D unresolved. Germline V gives CDR1 ENHRY, CDR2 SYGVKD. The CDR3 covers 14 residues. CDR3 loop: CAISEALAKNIQCF. The CDR3 DNA reads TGTGCCATCAGTGAGGCATTAGCCAAAAACATTCAGTGCTTC.

This chain connects TRBV6-5 to TRBJ2-3, with a possible D match to TRBD2 (6 bases). Per germline, CDR1 MNHEY and CDR2 SVGAGI. The CDR3 sequence is 16 residues long. V was trimmed by 2 bases and J by 0 bases, leaving 12 bases between them. CDR3 sequence reads: CASSYGRGGSTDTQYF. CDR3 coding DNA: TGTGCCAGCAGTTACGGGCGGGGAGGTAGCACAGATACGCAGTATTTT.

This clonotype was observed many times. The V call is TRBV14, the J call TRBJ2-1; perhaps TRBD2 as D (6 bases). V was pared by 6 bases and J by 9 bases, with 18 bases between. Germline values: CDR1 SGHDN, CDR2 FVKESK. This CDR3 is 14 amino acids long. The DNA of the CDR3 is TGTGCCAGCAGTTCGGGAGAAGGGTACGGTGAGCAGTTCTTC. Translating gives CASSSGEGYGEQFF.

The genes are TRBV10-3 and TRBJ2-1, with 7 nucleotides matching TRBD2. The ends lost 2 bases at V and 3 bases at J; junction bases unmatched: 7. Germline V gene sequence: CDR1 ENHRY, CDR2 SYGVKD. The CDR3 has 16 residues. Written as DNA, the CDR3 is TGTGCCATCAGTGAGCCCGGGACTAACCTCTACAATGAGCAGTTCTTC. Residues: CAISEPGTNLYNEQFF.

This clonotype was observed a handful of times. This chain uses TRBV5-4 with TRBJ2-1; D possibly uses TRBD1 or TRBD2 (5 bases each). V was trimmed by 0 bases and J by 0 bases, leaving 19 bases between them. The CDR3 covers 19 residues. Germline CDR1 SGHNT, CDR2 YYREEE (reference sequence). The CDR3, as DNA: TGTGCCAGCAGCTTGGGGGGGTCCCGCAGGCTAAGCTCCTACAATGAGCAGTTCTTC. Its translation is CASSLGGSRRLSSYNEQFF.

The V call is TRBV7-8, the J call TRBJ2-7; TRBD2 agrees at 7 bases. CDR1 and CDR2 (germline): SGHVS, FQNEAQ. The CDR3 is made up of 16 amino acids. Germline trimming cut 5 bases from V and 3 bases from J; bases unmatched to any gene: 13. DNA for the CDR3: TGTGCCAGCAGCGGTAACATGGCGGGAGCTTACTACGAGCAGTACTTC. This codes for CASSGNMAGAYYEQYF.

This clonotype has just a few counts. This sequence joins TRBV6-6 and TRBJ1-5; D is possibly TRBD1 (5 bases). The CDR3 length is 13 residues. The ends were cut back, 4 bases at V and 4 bases at J, with 8 bases in the middle. Germline V gene data show CDR1 as MNHNY and CDR2 as SVGAGI (reference sequence). This chain's CDR3 is CASSWDGNQPQHF. CDR3 in DNA: TGTGCCAGCAGTTGGGACGGGAATCAGCCCCAGCATTTT.

This clonotype was found a few times. The chain links TRBV6-1 to TRBJ2-3; 7 bases are shared with TRBD1. The CDR3 has 14 amino acids. Germline V CDR1 and CDR2: MNHNS, SASEGT. The trim removed 7 bases at V and 1 base at J, leaving 5 bases unmatched. The CDR3 nucleotides are TGTGCCAGCACGAGGGGGCCGGGCACAGATACGCAGTATTTT. Translated: CASTRGPGTDTQYF.

This clonotype was detected only a few times. J is TRBJ2-3 and V is TRBV4-2; TRBD2 agrees at 12 bases. This CDR3 contains 17 residues. V was pared by 0 bases and J by 3 bases, with 4 bases of the junction left unmatched. Per germline, CDR1 LGHNA and CDR2 YNFKEQ. DNA of the CDR3: TGTGCCAGCAGCCAAGAACCTAGCGGGGGGGCAACAGATACGCAGTATTTT. Amino acid sequence: CASSQEPSGGATDTQYF.

This clonotype was counted between two and nine times. The rearrangement links TRBV6-5 to TRBJ2-2; TRBD2 agrees at 13 bases. With V trimmed by 2 bases and J by 4 bases, 1 base remained unmatched. Germline V lookup: CDR1 MNHEY, CDR2 SVGAGI. The CDR3 has 16 residues. The CDR3 sequence: CASSYRTSGGTGELFF. The DNA of the CDR3 is TGTGCCAGCAGTTACCGGACTAGCGGGGGCACCGGGGAGCTGTTTTTT.

This chain uses TRBV4-1 with TRBJ1-2; D unclear. Per the germline V gene, CDR1 is MGHRA and CDR2 is YSYEKL. V lost 6 bases and J lost 2, with 4 bases in between. The CDR3 is 11 amino acids. CDR3 sequence (DNA): TGCGCCAGCAGTGGGAACTATGGCTACACCTTC. The encoded protein is CASSGNYGYTF.

The genes are TRBV27 and TRBJ1-6; 7 bases map to TRBD1. With 7 bases clipped from V and 7 bases from J, the junction kept 10 bases outside the gene matches. The germline gives CDR1 MNHEY, CDR2 SMNVEV (reference sequence). The CDR3 length is 15 residues. CDR3 sequence (DNA): TGTGCCAGCACCCTAGGGGGCAGGGGAAATTCACCCCTCCACTTT. This gives the protein CASTLGGRGNSPLHF.

This clonotype was counted only a few times. V usage is TRBV20-1 and J usage is TRBJ2-5; 9 nucleotides line up with TRBD2. The CDR3 consists of 13 residues. Trimming cost V 6 bases and J 5 bases; bases outside gene matches: 7. Germline lookup yields CDR1 DFQATT and CDR2 SNEGSKA (reference sequence). This CDR3 reads CSATGTSSETQYF. CDR3 bases: TGCAGTGCCACCGGGACTAGCAGTGAGACCCAGTACTTC.

This clonotype was counted at least ten times. V is TRBV11-2 and J is TRBJ1-1; D uncertain. The ends were cut back, 2 bases at V and 8 bases at J, with 18 bases in the middle. CDR1 and CDR2 (germline): SGHAT, FQNNGV. The CDR3 covers 15 residues. CDR3 sequence: CASSLMAEGLKEAFF. Written as DNA, the CDR3 is TGTGCCAGCAGCTTAATGGCCGAGGGTCTGAAGGAAGCTTTCTTT.

This clonotype came up a few times. This sequence joins TRBV5-1 and TRBJ1-4; D possibly corresponds to TRBD1 (6 bases). Germline V gives CDR1 SGHRS, CDR2 YFSETQ. The length of the CDR3 is 14 residues. V dropped 4 bases and J dropped 6 bases, with 13 bases sitting between them. The CDR3 here is CASSPTGFHEKLFF. The DNA of the CDR3 is TGCGCCAGCAGCCCGACAGGATTTCATGAAAAACTGTTTTTT.

This clonotype has ten or more counts. The chain combines TRBV20-1 with TRBJ2-5, with 8 bases aligning to TRBD1. The CDR3 extends over 14 amino acids. CDR1 and CDR2 from the germline V gene are DFQATT and SNEGSKA (reference sequence). V lost 6 bases to trimming and J lost 5 bases; unmatched junction nucleotides: 11. Here the CDR3 DNA reads TGCAGTGCAATAACCAGGGGGCGGTGGGAGACCCAGTACTTC. Amino acid sequence: CSAITRGRWETQYF.

This clonotype was observed a few times. In nucleotides, the CDR3 is TGTGCCAGCAGCCTCCTCGCAGAATCATACACTGAAGCTTTCTTT. Protein: CASSLLAESYTEAFF. This chain links TRBV3-1 with TRBJ1-1, with D unclear. This CDR3 comprises 15 residues. Looked up from germline, CDR1 is LGHDT and CDR2 is YNNKEL (reference sequence). Trimming pared 4 bases from V and 3 bases from J, leaving 15 bases between.

This clonotype was found many times. V gene TRBV5-1 combines with J gene TRBJ2-7; 7 bases align to TRBD1. The CDR3 covers 15 residues. Losses at the gene ends were 6 bases for V and 0 bases for J; bases not matched to a gene: 9. CDR1 and CDR2 from the germline V gene are SGHRS and YFSETQ. The CDR3 sequence is CASTCPGQSSYEQYV. CDR3 sequence (DNA): TGCGCCAGCACGTGTCCGGGACAGAGCTCCTACGAGCAGTACGTC.